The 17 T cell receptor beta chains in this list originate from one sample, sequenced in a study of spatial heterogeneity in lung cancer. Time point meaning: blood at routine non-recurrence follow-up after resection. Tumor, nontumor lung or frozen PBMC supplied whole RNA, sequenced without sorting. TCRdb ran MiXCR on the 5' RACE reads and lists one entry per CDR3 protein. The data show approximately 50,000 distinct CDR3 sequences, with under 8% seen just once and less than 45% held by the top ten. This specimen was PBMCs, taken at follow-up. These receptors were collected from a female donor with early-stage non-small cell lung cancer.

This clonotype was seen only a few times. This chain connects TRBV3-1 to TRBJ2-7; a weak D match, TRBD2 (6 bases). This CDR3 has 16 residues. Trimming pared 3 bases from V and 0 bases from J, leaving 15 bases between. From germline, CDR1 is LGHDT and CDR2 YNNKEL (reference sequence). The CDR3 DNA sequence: TGTGCCAGCAGCCAGGCGCTAGGGCGGGGCTCCTACGAGCAGTACTTC. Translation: CASSQALGRGSYEQYF.

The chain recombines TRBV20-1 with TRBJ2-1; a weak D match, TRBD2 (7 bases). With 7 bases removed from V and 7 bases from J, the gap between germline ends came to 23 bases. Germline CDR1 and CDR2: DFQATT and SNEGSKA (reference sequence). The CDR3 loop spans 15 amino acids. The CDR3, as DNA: TGCAGTGAGGATCGCGGGGGCCTTTCGGGGAATGAGCAGTTCTTC. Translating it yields CSEDRGGLSGNEQFF.

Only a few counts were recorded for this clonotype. The CDR3 loop is CASSGQGKTEAFF. For the CDR3, the DNA is TGTGCCAGCAGCGGACAGGGGAAAACTGAAGCTTTCTTT. V gene TRBV2 combines with J gene TRBJ1-1, with TRBD1 matching 9 bases. The CDR3 loop spans 13 amino acids. V shed 6 bases, J shed 5 bases, and the junction held 4 bases outside the gene matches. The V gene's germline CDR1 is SNHLY and CDR2 FYNNEI.

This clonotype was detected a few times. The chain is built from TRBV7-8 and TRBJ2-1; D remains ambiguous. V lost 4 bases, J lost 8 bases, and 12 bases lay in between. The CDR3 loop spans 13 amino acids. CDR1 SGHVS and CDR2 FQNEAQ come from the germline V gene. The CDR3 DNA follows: TGTGCCAGCAGCTACTTTCTGGGTGATGAGCAGTTCTTC. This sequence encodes CASSYFLGDEQFF.

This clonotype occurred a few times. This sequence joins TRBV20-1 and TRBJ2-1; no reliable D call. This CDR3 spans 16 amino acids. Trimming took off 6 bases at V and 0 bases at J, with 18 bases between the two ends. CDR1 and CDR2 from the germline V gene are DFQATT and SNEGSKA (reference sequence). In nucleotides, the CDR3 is TGCAGTGCCCCGGACCCAACCGCCCACTCCTACAATGAGCAGTTCTTC. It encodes CSAPDPTAHSYNEQFF.

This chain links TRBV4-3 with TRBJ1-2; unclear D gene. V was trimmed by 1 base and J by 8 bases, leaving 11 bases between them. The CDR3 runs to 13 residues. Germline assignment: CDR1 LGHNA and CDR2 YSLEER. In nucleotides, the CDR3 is TGCGCCAGCAGCCAAGCCGGGGTTGACGGCTACACCTTC. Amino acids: CASSQAGVDGYTF.

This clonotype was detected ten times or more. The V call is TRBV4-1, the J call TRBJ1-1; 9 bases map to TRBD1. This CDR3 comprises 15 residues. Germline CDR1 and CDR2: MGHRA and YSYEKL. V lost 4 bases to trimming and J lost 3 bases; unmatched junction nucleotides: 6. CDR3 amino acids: CASSPQTGGHTEAFF. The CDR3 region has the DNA TGCGCCAGCAGCCCTCAAACAGGGGGCCACACTGAAGCTTTCTTT.

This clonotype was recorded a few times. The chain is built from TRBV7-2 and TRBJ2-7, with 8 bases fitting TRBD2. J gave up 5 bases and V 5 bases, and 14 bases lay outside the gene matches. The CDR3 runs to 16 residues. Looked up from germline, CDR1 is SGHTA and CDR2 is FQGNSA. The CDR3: CASSPPGGARTNEQYF. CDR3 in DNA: TGTGCCAGCAGCCCTCCCGGGGGGGCGAGGACGAACGAGCAGTACTTC.

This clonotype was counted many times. Here the CDR3 reads CASSLRGASSDTQYF. In DNA, the CDR3 is TGCGCCAGCAGCTTAAGGGGGGCCAGCTCAGATACGCAGTATTTT. This rearrangement joins TRBV5-1 to TRBJ2-3; D tentatively reads TRBD1 or TRBD2 (6 bases each). CDR3 length: 15 residues. Germline assignment: CDR1 SGHRS and CDR2 YFSETQ. V lost 2 bases and J lost 4, with 14 bases in between. Full variable domain (rest looked up from reference TRBV5-1 and TRBJ2-3): KAGVTQTPRYLIKTRGQQVTLSCSPISGHRSVSWYQQTPGQGLQFLFEYFSETQRNKGNFPGRFSGRQFSNSRSEMNVSTLELGDSALYLCASSLRGASSDTQYFGPGTRLTVL.

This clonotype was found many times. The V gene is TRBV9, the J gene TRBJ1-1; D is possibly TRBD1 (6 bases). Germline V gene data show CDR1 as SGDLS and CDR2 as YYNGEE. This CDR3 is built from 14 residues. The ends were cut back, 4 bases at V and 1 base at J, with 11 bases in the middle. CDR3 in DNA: TGTGCCAGCAGCTCACAGGACAGGAACACTGAAGCTTTCTTT. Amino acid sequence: CASSSQDRNTEAFF.

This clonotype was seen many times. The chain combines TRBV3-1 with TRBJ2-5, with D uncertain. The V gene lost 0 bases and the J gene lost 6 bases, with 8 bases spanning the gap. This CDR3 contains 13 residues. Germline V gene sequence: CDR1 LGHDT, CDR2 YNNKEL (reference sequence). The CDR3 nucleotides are TGTGCCAGCAGCCAAGAGCTAGGGCAGACCCAGTACTTC. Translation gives CASSQELGQTQYF.

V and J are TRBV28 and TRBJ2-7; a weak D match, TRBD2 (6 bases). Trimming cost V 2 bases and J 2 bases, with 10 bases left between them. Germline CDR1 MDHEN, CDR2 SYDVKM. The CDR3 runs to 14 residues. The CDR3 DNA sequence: TGTGCCAGCAGTTTAGGGCGGGGCCCCTACGAGCAGTACTTC. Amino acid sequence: CASSLGRGPYEQYF.

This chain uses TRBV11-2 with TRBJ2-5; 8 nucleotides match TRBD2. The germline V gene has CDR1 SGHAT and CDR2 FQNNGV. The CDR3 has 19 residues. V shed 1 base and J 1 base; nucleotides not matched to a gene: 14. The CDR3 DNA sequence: TGTGCCAGCAGCTTAGGACCCTCGGGTAGCGGGGCGGCCCAAGAGACCCAGTACTTC. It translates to CASSLGPSGSGAAQETQYF.

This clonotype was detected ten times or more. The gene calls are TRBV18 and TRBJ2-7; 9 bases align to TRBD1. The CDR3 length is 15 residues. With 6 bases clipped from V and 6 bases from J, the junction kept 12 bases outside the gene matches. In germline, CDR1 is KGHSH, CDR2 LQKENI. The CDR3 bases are TGTGCCAGCTCCACCTCCCAGGGACAGGGCGGCGAGCAGTACTTC. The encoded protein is CASSTSQGQGGEQYF.

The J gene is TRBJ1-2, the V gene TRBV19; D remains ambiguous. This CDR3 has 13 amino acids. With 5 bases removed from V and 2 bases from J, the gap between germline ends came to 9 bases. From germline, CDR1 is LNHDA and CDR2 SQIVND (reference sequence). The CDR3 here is CASSERPNYGYTF. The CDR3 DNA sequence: TGTGCCAGTAGTGAACGGCCGAACTATGGCTACACCTTC. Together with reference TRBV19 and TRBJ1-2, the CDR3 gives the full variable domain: DGGITQSPKYLFRKEGQNVTLSCEQNLNHDAMYWYRQDPGQGLRLIYYSQIVNDFQKGDIAEGYSVSREKKESFPLTVTSAQKNPTAFYLCASSERPNYGYTFGSGTRLTVV.

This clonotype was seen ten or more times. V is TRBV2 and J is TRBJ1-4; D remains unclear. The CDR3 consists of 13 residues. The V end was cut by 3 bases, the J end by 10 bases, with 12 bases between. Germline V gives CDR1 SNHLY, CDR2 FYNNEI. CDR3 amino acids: CASSDGQQRKLFF. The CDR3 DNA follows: TGTGCCAGCAGTGATGGTCAGCAGCGAAAACTGTTTTTT.

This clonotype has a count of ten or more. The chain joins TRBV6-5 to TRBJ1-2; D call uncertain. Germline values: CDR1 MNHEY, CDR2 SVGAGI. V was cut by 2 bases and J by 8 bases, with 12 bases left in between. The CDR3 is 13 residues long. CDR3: CASSYPKGQGYTF. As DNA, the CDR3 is TGTGCCAGCAGTTACCCGAAAGGGCAGGGCTACACCTTC.